Listed here are 7 T cell receptor beta chains from one sample, sequenced in a study of blood T cell repertoires in COVID-19. Sequenced by immunoSEQ multiplex PCR; TCRdb stores in-frame clones only, minus some. The data show some 150,000 clones, 81% seen once. What was sequenced was peripheral blood. Source of these receptors: a woman in her fifties or sixties with active or convalescent COVID-19.

The chain couples TRBV6-1 to TRBJ1-4; weak D call: TRBD1 (5 bases). The CDR3 is 15 residues long. Germline V gene sequence: CDR1 MNHNS, CDR2 SASEGT. Deletions cut 2 bases from V and 6 bases from J, with 13 bases between. The CDR3 region is CASSELKGVDEKLFF. DNA for the CDR3: TGTGCCAGCAGTGAACTGAAAGGGGTCGATGAAAAACTGTTTTTT.

CDR3 bases: TGTGCCAGTAGTATCCGGTTTCGCACAGATACGCAGTATTTT. Amino acid sequence: CASSIRFRTDTQYF. The chain combines TRBV19 with TRBJ2-3; D unresolved. V was shortened by 3 bases and J by 1 base, with 8 bases between the two germline ends. The germline V gene encodes CDR1 LNHDA and CDR2 SQIVND (reference sequence). This CDR3 contains 14 residues.

This sequence joins TRBV9 and TRBJ2-7, with a possible D match to TRBD1 (5 bases). CDR3 size: 17 residues. Germline-derived CDR1 and CDR2 are SGDLS and YYNGEE. The germline V and J ends were trimmed by 0 bases and 2 bases, with 18 bases remaining between them. The CDR3 bases are TGTGCCAGCAGCGTAGCACGAAGGCAGGGTGAAACCTACGAGCAGTACGTC. This gives the protein CASSVARRQGETYEQYV.

As to this clone: Additional DNA sequences in this sample encode the identical CDR3. The gene calls are TRBV6-5 and TRBJ2-7; 14 bases match TRBD2. Germline assignment: CDR1 MNHEY and CDR2 SVGAGI. The CDR3 extends over 13 amino acids. J was trimmed by 9 bases and V by 6 bases; bases with no gene match: 4. The CDR3 reads CASSQGTSGRQYF. CDR3 in DNA: TGTGCCAGCAGCCAAGGGACTAGCGGGAGGCAGTACTTC.

The rearrangement links TRBV6-5 to TRBJ1-2; a possible D gene is TRBD1 (6 bases). The CDR3 consists of 14 residues. Germline V CDR1 and CDR2: MNHEY, SVGAGI. Trimming took off 5 bases at V and 2 bases at J, with 12 bases between the two ends. The CDR3 region is CASSPLGQNYGYTF. CDR3 bases: TGTGCCAGCAGTCCCTTGGGACAAAACTATGGCTACACCTTC.

The chain is built from TRBV10-1 and TRBJ1-1; 7 nucleotides agree with TRBD1. This CDR3 comprises 14 residues. Germline CDR1 is WNHNN and CDR2 is SYGVQD (reference sequence). J gave up 2 bases and V 4 bases, and 4 bases lay outside the gene matches. CDR3 nucleotides: TGCGCCAGCAGTGCGGGGGACAGTAACACTGAAGCTTTCTTT. Protein: CASSAGDSNTEAFF.

The V call is TRBV3-1 (or the pseudogene TRBV3-2), the J call TRBJ1-2; TRBD1 matches 8 bases. The V gene end was trimmed by 4 bases and the J gene end by 8 bases; junction bases not matched to a gene: 12. There are 15 residues in the CDR3. In germline, CDR1 is LGHDT, CDR2 YNNKEL (reference sequence). The CDR3 nucleotides read TGTGCCAGCAGCCCAGTGGACAGGGATGATCGGGGCTACACCTTC. Translation gives CASSPVDRDDRGYTF.